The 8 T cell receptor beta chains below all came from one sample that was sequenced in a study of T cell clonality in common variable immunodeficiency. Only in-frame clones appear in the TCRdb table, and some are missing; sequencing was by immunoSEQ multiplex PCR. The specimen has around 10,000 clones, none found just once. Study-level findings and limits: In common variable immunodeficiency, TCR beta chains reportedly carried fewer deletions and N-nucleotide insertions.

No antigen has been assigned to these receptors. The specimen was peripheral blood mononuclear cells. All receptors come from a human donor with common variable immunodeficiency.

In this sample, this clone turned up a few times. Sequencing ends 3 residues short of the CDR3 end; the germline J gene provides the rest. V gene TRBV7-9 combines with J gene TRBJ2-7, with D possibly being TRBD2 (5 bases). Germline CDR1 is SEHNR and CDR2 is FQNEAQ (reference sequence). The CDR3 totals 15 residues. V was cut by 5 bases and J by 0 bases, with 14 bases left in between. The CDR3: CASSPRGLSSYEQYF. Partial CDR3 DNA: TGTGCCAGCAGCCCCCGAGGACTGAGCTCCTACGAG.

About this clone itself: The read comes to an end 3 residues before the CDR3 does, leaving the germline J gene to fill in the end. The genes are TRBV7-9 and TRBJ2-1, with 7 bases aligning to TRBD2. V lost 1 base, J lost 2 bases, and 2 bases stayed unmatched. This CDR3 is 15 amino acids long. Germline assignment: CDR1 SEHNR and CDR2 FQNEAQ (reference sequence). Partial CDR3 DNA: TGTGCCAGCAGCTTAGGGCTAGCGGCCTACAATGAG. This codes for CASSLGLAAYNE. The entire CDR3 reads CASSLGLAAYNEQFF. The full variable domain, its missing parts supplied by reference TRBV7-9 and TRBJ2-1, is DTGVSQNPRHKITKRGQNVTFRCDPISEHNRLYWYRQTLGQGPEFLTYFQNEAQLEKSRLLSDRFSAERPKGSFSTLEIQRTEQGDSAMYLCASSLGLAAYNEQFFGPGTRLTVL.

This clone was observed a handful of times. The chain's CDR3 is CASSPITSGPSSYNEQFF. The CDR3 bases that were read are TGTGCCAGTAGCCCCATAACTAGCGGGCCGAGCTCCTACAATGAG. J is TRBJ2-1 and V is TRBV19, with 9 bases fitting TRBD2. The read halts 3 residues ahead of the CDR3 end, with the missing end drawn from the germline J gene. After removal of 6 bases from V and 0 bases from J, the junction contained 12 bases not matched to a gene. CDR3 length equals 18 residues. Germline loops: CDR1 LNHDA, CDR2 SQIVND (reference sequence).

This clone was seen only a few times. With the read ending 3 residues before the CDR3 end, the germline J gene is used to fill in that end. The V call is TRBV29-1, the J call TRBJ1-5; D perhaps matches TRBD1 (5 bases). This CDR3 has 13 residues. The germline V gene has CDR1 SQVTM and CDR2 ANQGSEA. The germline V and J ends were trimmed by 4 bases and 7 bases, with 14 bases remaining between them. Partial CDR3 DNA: TGCAGCGTTGGGGGAGGGGTCGGACAGCCC. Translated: CSVGGGVGQP. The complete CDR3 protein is CSVGGGVGQPQHF.

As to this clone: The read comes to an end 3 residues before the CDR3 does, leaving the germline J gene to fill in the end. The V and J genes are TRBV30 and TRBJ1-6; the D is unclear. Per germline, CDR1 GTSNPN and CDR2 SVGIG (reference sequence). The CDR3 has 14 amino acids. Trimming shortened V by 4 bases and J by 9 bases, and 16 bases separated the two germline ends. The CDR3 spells CAWTQSGIGSPLHF. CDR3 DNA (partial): TGTGCCTGGACCCAGTCGGGGATAGGTTCACCC.

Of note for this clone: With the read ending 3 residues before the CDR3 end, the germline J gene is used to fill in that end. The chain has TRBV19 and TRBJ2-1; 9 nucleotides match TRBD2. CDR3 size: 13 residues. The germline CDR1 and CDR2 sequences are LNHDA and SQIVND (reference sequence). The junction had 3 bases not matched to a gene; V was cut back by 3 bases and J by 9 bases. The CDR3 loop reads CASSMGTSSEQFF. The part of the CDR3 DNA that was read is TGTGCCAGTAGTATGGGGACTAGCTCTGAG.

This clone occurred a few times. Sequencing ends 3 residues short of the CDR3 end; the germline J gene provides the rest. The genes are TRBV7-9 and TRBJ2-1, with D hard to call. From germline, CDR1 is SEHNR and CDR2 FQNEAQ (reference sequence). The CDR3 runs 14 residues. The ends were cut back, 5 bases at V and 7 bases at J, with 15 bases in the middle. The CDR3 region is CASSPTKGINEQFF. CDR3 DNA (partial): TGTGCCAGCAGCCCCACCAAGGGCATAAATGAG.

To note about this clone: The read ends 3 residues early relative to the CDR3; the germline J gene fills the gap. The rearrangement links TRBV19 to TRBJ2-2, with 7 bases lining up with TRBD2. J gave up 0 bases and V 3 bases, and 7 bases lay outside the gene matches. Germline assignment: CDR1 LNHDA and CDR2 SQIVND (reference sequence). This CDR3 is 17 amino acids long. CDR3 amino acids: CASSIWGGVSNTGELFF. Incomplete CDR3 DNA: TGTGCCAGTAGTATTTGGGGGGGGGTTTCGAACACCGGGGAG.